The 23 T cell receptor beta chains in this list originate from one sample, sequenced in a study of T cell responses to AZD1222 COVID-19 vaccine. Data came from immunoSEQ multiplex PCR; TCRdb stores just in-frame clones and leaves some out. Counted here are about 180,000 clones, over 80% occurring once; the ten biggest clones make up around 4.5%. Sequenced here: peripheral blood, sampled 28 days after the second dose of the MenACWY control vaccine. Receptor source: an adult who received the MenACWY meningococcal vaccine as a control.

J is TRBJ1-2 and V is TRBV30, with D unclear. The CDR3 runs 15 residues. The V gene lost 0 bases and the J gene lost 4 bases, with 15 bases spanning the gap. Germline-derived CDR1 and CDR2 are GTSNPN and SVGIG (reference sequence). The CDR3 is CAWSVDWADVYGYTF. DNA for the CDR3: TGTGCCTGGAGTGTGGATTGGGCAGACGTCTATGGCTACACCTTC.

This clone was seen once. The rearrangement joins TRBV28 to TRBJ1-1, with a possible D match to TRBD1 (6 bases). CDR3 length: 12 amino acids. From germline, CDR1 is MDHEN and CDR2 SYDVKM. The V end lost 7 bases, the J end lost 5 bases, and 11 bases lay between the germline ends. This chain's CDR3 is CASTPDRTEAFF. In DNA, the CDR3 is TGTGCCAGCACCCCGGACAGAACTGAAGCTTTCTTT.

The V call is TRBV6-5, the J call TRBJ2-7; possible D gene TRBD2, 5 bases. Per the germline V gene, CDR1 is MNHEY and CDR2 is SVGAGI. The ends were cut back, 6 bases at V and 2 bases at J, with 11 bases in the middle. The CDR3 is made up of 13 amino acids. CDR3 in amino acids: CASSSRAPYEQYF. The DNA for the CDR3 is TGTGCCAGCAGCTCGCGGGCACCCTACGAGCAGTACTTC.

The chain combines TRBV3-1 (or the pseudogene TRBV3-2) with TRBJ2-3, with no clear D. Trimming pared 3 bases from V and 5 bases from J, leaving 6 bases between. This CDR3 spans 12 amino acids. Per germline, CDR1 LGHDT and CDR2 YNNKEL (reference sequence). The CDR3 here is CASSHQVDTQYF. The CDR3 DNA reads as TGTGCCAGCAGCCACCAGGTAGATACGCAGTATTTT.

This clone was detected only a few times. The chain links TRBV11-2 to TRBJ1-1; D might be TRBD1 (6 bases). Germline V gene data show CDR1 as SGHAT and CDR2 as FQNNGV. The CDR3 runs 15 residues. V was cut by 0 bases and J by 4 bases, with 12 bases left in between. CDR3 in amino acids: CASSLDTGLSTEAFF. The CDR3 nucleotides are TGTGCCAGCAGCTTAGATACAGGGTTGAGCACTGAAGCTTTCTTT.

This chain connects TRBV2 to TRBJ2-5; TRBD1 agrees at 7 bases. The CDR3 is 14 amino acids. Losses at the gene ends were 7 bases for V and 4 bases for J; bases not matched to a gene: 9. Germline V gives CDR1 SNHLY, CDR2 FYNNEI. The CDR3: CASTKTGSRETQYF. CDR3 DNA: TGTGCCAGCACCAAGACAGGGAGTCGAGAGACCCAGTACTTC.

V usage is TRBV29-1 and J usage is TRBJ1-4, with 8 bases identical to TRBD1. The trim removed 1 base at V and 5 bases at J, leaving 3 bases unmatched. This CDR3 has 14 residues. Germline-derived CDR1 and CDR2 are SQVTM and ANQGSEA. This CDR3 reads CSVEGDRTNEKLFF. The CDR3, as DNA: TGCAGCGTTGAAGGGGACAGGACGAATGAAAAACTGTTTTTT. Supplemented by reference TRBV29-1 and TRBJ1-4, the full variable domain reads SAVISQKPSRDICQRGTSLTIQCQVDSQVTMMFWYRQQPGQSLTLIATANQGSEATYESGFVIDKFPISRPNLTFSTLTVSNMSPEDSSIYLCSVEGDRTNEKLFFGSGTQLSVL.

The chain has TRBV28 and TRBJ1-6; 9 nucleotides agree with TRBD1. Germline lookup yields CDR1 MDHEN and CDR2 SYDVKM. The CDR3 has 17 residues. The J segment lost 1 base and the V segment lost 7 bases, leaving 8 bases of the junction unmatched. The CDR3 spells CASIPGTGSSYNSPLHF. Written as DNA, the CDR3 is TGTGCCAGCATCCCCGGGACAGGGAGTTCCTATAATTCACCCCTCCACTTT.

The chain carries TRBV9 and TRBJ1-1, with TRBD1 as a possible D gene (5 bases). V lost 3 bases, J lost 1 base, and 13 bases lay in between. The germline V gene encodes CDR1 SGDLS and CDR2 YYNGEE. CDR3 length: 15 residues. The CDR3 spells CASSGDRDENTEAFF. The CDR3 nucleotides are TGTGCCAGCAGCGGGGACCGCGATGAGAACACTGAAGCTTTCTTT.

The CDR3 DNA follows: TGTGCCAGCAGCATGGACAGCGGTACGCCTTACGAGCAGTACTTC. Translation: CASSMDSGTPYEQYF. This rearrangement joins TRBV11-1 to TRBJ2-7, with D possibly TRBD1 on 6 matching bases. Germline values: CDR1 SGHAT, CDR2 FQDESV (reference sequence). V was clipped by 5 bases and J by 4 bases, with 18 bases between them. The CDR3 length is 15 residues.

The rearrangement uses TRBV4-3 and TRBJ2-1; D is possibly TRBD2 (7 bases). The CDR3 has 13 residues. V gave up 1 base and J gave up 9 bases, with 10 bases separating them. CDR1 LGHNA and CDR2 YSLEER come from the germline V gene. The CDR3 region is CASSQVRGGEQFF. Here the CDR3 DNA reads TGCGCCAGCAGCCAAGTTAGGGGGGGTGAGCAGTTCTTC.

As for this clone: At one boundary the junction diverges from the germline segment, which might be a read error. The CDR3 coding sequence is TGCAGTGCTAGACCACCCCTATCCCCCTTC. Protein: CSARPPLSPF. The rearrangement links TRBV20-1 to TRBJ1-2; D is unresolved. There are 10 residues in the CDR3. CDR1 is DFQATT and CDR2 is SNEGSKA in the germline V gene (reference sequence).

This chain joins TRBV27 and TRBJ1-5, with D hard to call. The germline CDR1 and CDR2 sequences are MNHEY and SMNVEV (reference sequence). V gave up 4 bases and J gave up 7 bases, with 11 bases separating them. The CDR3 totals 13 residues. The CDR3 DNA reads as TGTGCCAGCAGTTCGTTCGATCGGCAGCCCCAGCATTTT. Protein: CASSSFDRQPQHF.

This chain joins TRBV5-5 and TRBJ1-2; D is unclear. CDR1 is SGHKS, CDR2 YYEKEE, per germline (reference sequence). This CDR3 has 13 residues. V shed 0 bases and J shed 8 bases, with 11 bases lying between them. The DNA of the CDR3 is TGTGCCAGCAGCTTGGAGTTAGCGGGGGGCTACACCTTC. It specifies CASSLELAGGYTF.

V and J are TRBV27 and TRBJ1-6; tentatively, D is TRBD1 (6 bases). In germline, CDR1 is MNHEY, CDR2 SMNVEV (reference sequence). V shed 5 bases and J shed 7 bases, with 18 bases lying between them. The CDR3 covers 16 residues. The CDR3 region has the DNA TGTGCCAGCAGTCATAGGGGGGGTACTATAAATTCACCCCTCCACTTT. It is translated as CASSHRGGTINSPLHF.

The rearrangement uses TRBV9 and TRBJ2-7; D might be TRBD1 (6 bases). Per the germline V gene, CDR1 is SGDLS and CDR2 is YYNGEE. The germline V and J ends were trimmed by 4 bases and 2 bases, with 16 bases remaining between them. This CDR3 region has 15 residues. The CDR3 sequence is CASSPLGGQTYEQYF. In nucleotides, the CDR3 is TGTGCCAGCAGCCCCCTTGGAGGACAGACCTACGAGCAGTACTTC.

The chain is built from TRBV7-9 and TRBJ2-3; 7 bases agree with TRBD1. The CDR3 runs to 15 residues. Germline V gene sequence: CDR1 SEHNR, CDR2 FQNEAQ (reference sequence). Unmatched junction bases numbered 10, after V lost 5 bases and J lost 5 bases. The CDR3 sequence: CASSTPTGIGDTQYF. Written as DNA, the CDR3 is TGTGCCAGCAGCACACCGACAGGGATTGGAGATACGCAGTATTTT.

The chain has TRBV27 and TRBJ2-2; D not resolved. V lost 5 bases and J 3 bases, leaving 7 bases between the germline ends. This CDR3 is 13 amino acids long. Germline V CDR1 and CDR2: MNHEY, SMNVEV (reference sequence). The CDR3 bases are TGTGCCAGCAGTAGTGTGCACACCGGGGAGCTGTTTTTT. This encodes CASSSVHTGELFF.

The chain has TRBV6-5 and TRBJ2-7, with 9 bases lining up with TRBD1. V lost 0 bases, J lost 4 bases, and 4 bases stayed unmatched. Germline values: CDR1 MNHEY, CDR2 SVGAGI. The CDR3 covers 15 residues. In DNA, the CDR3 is TGTGCCAGCAGTTACTCTTCAGGACAGGGGTACGAGCAGTACTTC. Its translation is CASSYSSGQGYEQYF.

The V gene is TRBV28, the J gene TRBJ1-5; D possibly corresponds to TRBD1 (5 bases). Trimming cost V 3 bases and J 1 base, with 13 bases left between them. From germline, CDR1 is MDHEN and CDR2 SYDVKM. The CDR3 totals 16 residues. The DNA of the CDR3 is TGTGCCAGCAGTTTTGAATTTCGGGGGAGCAATCAGCCCCAGCATTTT. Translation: CASSFEFRGSNQPQHF.

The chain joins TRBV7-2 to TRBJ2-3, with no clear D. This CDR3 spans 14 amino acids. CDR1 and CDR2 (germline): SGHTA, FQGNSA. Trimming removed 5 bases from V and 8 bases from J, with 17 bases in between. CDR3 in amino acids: CASSPAIESGTQYF. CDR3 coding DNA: TGTGCCAGCAGCCCGGCGATCGAGTCTGGTACGCAGTATTTT.

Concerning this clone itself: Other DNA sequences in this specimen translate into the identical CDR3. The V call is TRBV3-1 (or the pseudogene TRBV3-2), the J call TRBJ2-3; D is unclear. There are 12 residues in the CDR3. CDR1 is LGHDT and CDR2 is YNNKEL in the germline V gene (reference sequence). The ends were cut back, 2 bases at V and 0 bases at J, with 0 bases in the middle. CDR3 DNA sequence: TGTGCCAGCAGCCAAAGCACAGATACGCAGTATTTT. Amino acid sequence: CASSQSTDTQYF.

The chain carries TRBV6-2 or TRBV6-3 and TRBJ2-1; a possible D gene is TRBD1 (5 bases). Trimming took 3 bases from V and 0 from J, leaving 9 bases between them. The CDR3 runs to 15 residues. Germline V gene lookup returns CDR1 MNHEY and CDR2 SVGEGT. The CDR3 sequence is CASSYSDSSYNEQFF. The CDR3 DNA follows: TGTGCCAGCAGTTATTCCGACAGCTCCTACAATGAGCAGTTCTTC.